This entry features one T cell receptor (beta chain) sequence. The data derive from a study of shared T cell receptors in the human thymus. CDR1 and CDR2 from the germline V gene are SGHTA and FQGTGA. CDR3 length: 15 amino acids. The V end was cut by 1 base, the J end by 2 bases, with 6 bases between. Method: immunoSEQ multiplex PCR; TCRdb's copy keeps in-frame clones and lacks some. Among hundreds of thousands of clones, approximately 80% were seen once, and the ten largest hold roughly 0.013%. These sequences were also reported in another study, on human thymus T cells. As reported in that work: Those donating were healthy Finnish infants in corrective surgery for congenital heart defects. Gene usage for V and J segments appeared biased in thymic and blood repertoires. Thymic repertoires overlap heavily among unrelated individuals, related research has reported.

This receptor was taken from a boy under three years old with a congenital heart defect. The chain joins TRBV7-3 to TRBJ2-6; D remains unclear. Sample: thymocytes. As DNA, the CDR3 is TGTGCCAGCAGCTTAATGAGTCCTGGGGCCAACGTCCTGACTTTC. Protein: CASSLMSPGANVLTF.